The next 27 T cell receptor beta chains were all read from a single sample in a study of blood T cell repertoires in COVID-19. Libraries were prepared by immunoSEQ multiplex PCR; TCRdb keeps only in-frame clonotypes and omits some of them. The profile shows fewer than 200,000 clones, around 82% of them singletons. Sequencing was done on a sample of peripheral blood. These TCRs come from a woman of 80 years or more with acute or convalescent COVID-19.

The chain links TRBV11-2 to TRBJ1-1, with D unresolved. From germline, CDR1 is SGHAT and CDR2 FQNNGV. V lost 3 bases and J 0 bases, leaving 8 bases between the germline ends. This CDR3 is built from 14 residues. The CDR3 coding sequence is TGTGCCAGCAGCTTGGGCAGGTTGAACACTGAAGCTTTCTTT. Protein product: CASSLGRLNTEAFF.

V usage is TRBV5-1 and J usage is TRBJ1-2, with a possible D match to TRBD1 (6 bases). This CDR3 has 13 residues. The germline V gene has CDR1 SGHRS and CDR2 YFSETQ. Trimming removed 3 bases from V and 8 bases from J, with 14 bases in between. The CDR3 nucleotides read TGCGCCAGCAGCTCCGGGGGGCAGAGGGGCTACACCTTC. Protein sequence: CASSSGGQRGYTF. The full variable domain, with the rest looked up from reference TRBV5-1 and TRBJ1-2, is KAGVTQTPRYLIKTRGQQVTLSCSPISGHRSVSWYQQTPGQGLQFLFEYFSETQRNKGNFPGRFSGRQFSNSRSEMNVSTLELGDSALYLCASSSGGQRGYTFGSGTRLTVV.

The chain has TRBV28 and TRBJ2-2; tentative D call: TRBD1 (6 bases). This CDR3 is 16 amino acids long. V lost 5 bases to trimming and J lost 9 bases, with 22 bases between them. The V gene's germline CDR1 is MDHEN and CDR2 SYDVKM. Written as DNA, the CDR3 is TGTGCCAGCAGTATCCCTGGACAGTCGTTGGTGAGGGAGCTGTTTTTT. Encoded protein: CASSIPGQSLVRELFF.

V is TRBV5-6 and J is TRBJ2-1; the match to TRBD2 covers 7 bases. The CDR3 runs to 15 residues. Germline V gives CDR1 SGHDT, CDR2 YYEEEE. J lost 4 bases, V lost 0 bases, and 4 bases had no gene match. The CDR3 nucleotides read TGTGCCAGCAGCTTGGACAGCGGGACTTACAATGAGCAGTTCTTC. Its protein product is CASSLDSGTYNEQFF.

This chain links TRBV4-1 with TRBJ2-1; D possibly corresponds to TRBD2 (5 bases). CDR1 is MGHRA and CDR2 is YSYEKL in the germline V gene. V dropped 1 base and J dropped 1 base, with 11 bases sitting between them. The CDR3 loop spans 16 amino acids. The CDR3 region has the DNA TGCGCCAGCAGCCAAGGGGTGGGAGTGTCCTACAATGAGCAGTTCTTC. Its translation: CASSQGVGVSYNEQFF.

The chain recombines TRBV10-3 with TRBJ2-5; 12 bases match TRBD2. CDR3 size: 16 residues. The junction had 8 bases not matched to a gene; V was cut back by 2 bases and J by 7 bases. Germline V gives CDR1 ENHRY, CDR2 SYGVKD. The CDR3 is CAISEPGLAGSGTQYF. The CDR3 region has the DNA TGTGCCATCAGTGAGCCAGGACTAGCGGGATCCGGGACCCAGTACTTC.

The V call is TRBV29-1, the J call TRBJ2-2, with TRBD2 identical over 9 bases. Germline V gives CDR1 SQVTM, CDR2 ANQGSEA. J gave up 2 bases and V 4 bases, and 5 bases lay outside the gene matches. This CDR3 comprises 15 residues. Here the CDR3 DNA reads TGCAGCGTTGGCTCTAGCGGGACTAACACCGGGGAGCTGTTTTTT. Amino acid sequence: CSVGSSGTNTGELFF.

V usage is TRBV5-1 and J usage is TRBJ1-1, with D hard to call. CDR1 is SGHRS and CDR2 is YFSETQ in the germline V gene. The V end lost 7 bases, the J end lost 5 bases, and 9 bases lay between the germline ends. The CDR3 totals 11 residues. CDR3 in DNA: TGCGCCAGCGGCGGGGAGACTGAAGCTTTCTTT. This codes for CASGGETEAFF.

The V and J genes are TRBV7-3 and TRBJ2-7; 9 bases are a match to TRBD2. The germline V gene has CDR1 SGHTA and CDR2 FQGTGA. Trimming cost V 5 bases and J 4 bases; bases outside gene matches: 12. The CDR3 contains 16 residues. CDR3 region: CASSLEGSSGAYEQYF. The CDR3 coding sequence is TGTGCCAGCAGCCTCGAGGGTTCTAGCGGGGCGTACGAGCAGTACTTC.

This clone came up once. The chain employs TRBV28 and TRBJ1-6, with unresolved D. Looked up from germline, CDR1 is MDHEN and CDR2 is SYDVKM. There are 16 residues in the CDR3. V was cut by 3 bases and J by 0 bases, with 9 bases left in between. This CDR3 is CASSFPLSSYNSPLHF. In nucleotides, the CDR3 is TGTGCCAGCAGTTTCCCTTTGAGCTCCTATAATTCACCCCTCCACTTT.

V and J are TRBV19 and TRBJ2-7; possible D gene TRBD2, 6 bases. V shed 3 bases and J shed 0 bases, with 12 bases lying between them. The CDR3 loop spans 15 amino acids. The V gene's germline CDR1 is LNHDA and CDR2 SQIVND (reference sequence). The CDR3 nucleotides read TGTGCCAGTAGTATTGAGGCGGGGAGCTCCTACGAGCAGTACTTC. Protein: CASSIEAGSSYEQYF. Full variable domain (missing parts from reference TRBV19 and TRBJ2-7): DGGITQSPKYLFRKEGQNVTLSCEQNLNHDAMYWYRQDPGQGLRLIYYSQIVNDFQKGDIAEGYSVSREKKESFPLTVTSAQKNPTAFYLCASSIEAGSSYEQYFGPGTRLTVT.

The genes are TRBV19 and TRBJ2-2, with D maybe TRBD1 (6 bases). Trimming shortened V by 5 bases and J by 5 bases, and 12 bases separated the two germline ends. This CDR3 spans 14 amino acids. Germline CDR1 and CDR2: LNHDA and SQIVND (reference sequence). CDR3 sequence (DNA): TGTGCCAGTAGTTATTCAGGGGATACCGGGGAGCTGTTTTTT. Protein product: CASSYSGDTGELFF.

This chain joins TRBV19 and TRBJ2-7, with 8 positions matching TRBD1. The CDR3 is 16 amino acids. The germline V gene has CDR1 LNHDA and CDR2 SQIVND (reference sequence). Germline trimming cut 7 bases from V and 0 bases from J; bases unmatched to any gene: 11. The CDR3: CASTSSGQGGSYEQYF. The DNA of the CDR3 is TGTGCCAGTACCTCCTCTGGACAGGGTGGCTCCTACGAGCAGTACTTC.

The J gene is TRBJ1-2, the V gene TRBV4-3; D might be TRBD1 (5 bases). Germline CDR1 and CDR2: LGHNA and YSLEER. The CDR3 covers 15 residues. With 3 bases removed from V and 6 bases from J, the gap between germline ends came to 17 bases. The CDR3 coding sequence is TGCGCCAGCAGCCAGCTCCTTTGGGGGGAGGATGGCTACACCTTC. It is translated as CASSQLLWGEDGYTF.

The chain has TRBV27 and TRBJ2-7, with D unclear. The CDR3 is 13 residues long. V lost 5 bases and J 2 bases, leaving 10 bases between the germline ends. CDR1 and CDR2 from the germline V gene are MNHEY and SMNVEV (reference sequence). This chain's CDR3 is CASSPDMTYEQYF. Here the CDR3 DNA reads TGTGCCAGCAGTCCTGACATGACCTACGAGCAGTACTTC.

This clone has just a few counts. The chain is built from TRBV5-4 and TRBJ2-7; 9 nucleotides align to TRBD2. This CDR3 has 17 amino acids. The germline V gene encodes CDR1 SGHNT and CDR2 YYREEE (reference sequence). J was trimmed by 6 bases and V by 3 bases; bases with no gene match: 16. The CDR3 DNA reads as TGTGCCAGCAGCTGGGGGGCTAGCGGGATTACCATCTCCGAGCAGTACTTC. Its protein product is CASSWGASGITISEQYF. Filled out from reference TRBV5-4 and TRBJ2-7, the complete variable domain reads ETGVTQSPTHLIKTRGQQVTLRCSSQSGHNTVSWYQQALGQGPQFIFQYYREEENGRGNFPPRFSGLQFPNYSSELNVNALELDDSALYLCASSWGASGITISEQYFGPGTRLTVT.

V is TRBV28 and J is TRBJ1-1, with D possibly being TRBD1 (6 bases). Trimming cost V 6 bases and J 1 base, with 15 bases left between them. This CDR3 is built from 15 residues. In germline, CDR1 is MDHEN, CDR2 SYDVKM. CDR3 nucleotide sequence: TGTGCCAGCAGCCCAGGGGCCGCACCGAACACTGAAGCTTTCTTT. Translation: CASSPGAAPNTEAFF.

The V gene is TRBV5-1, the J gene TRBJ1-2, with a weak D call TRBD1 (5 bases). The ends were cut back, 2 bases at V and 2 bases at J, with 13 bases in the middle. The CDR3 length is 15 residues. Germline V gives CDR1 SGHRS, CDR2 YFSETQ. The CDR3 region has the DNA TGCGCCAGCAGCTTATCAGGCAGGGAAAACTATGGCTACACCTTC. Translating it yields CASSLSGRENYGYTF.

The chain joins TRBV9 to TRBJ1-1, with D uncertain. CDR1 SGDLS and CDR2 YYNGEE come from the germline V gene. The V gene lost 0 bases and the J gene lost 4 bases, with 10 bases spanning the gap. The CDR3 is made up of 14 amino acids. CDR3 amino acids: CASSVVGSFTEAFF. In DNA, the CDR3 is TGTGCCAGCAGCGTAGTTGGGAGTTTCACTGAAGCTTTCTTT.

The chain is built from TRBV9 and TRBJ1-5; D is uncertain. The V end lost 0 bases, the J end lost 4 bases, and 11 bases lay between the germline ends. Germline V CDR1 and CDR2: SGDLS, YYNGEE. This CDR3 comprises 15 residues. The CDR3 loop reads CASSVDGRPNQPQHF. CDR3 DNA sequence: TGTGCCAGCAGCGTAGATGGCAGGCCAAATCAGCCCCAGCATTTT.

J is TRBJ2-7 and V is TRBV5-1; 14 nucleotides match TRBD2. V gave up 4 bases and J gave up 6 bases; unmatched junction bases: 3. The CDR3 spans 14 residues. Germline V gene data show CDR1 as SGHRS and CDR2 as YFSETQ. Here the CDR3 reads CASSPGLAGAEQYF. CDR3 DNA sequence: TGCGCCAGCAGCCCGGGACTAGCGGGAGCCGAGCAGTACTTC.

This clone appeared a single time. This chain joins TRBV30 and TRBJ2-5; the match to TRBD2 covers 11 bases. The CDR3 sequence is 15 residues long. Germline CDR1 GTSNPN, CDR2 SVGIG (reference sequence). Trimming at V came to 2 bases and at J to 5 bases, leaving 7 bases not matched to a gene. Here the CDR3 DNA reads TGTGCCTGGAGTCCTCTAGCGGGGGGCGGGGAGACCCAGTACTTC. Protein sequence: CAWSPLAGGGETQYF.

The J gene is TRBJ2-2, the V gene TRBV5-1; 8 nucleotides agree with TRBD1. The V and J ends lost 7 bases and 0 bases, in that order; junction bases with no gene match: 8. Per germline, CDR1 SGHRS and CDR2 YFSETQ. The CDR3 runs 16 residues. This CDR3 is CASGIMTGANTGELFF. As DNA, the CDR3 is TGCGCCAGCGGGATAATGACAGGGGCGAACACCGGGGAGCTGTTTTTT.

The rearrangement links TRBV5-5 to TRBJ2-7; 9 positions agree with TRBD2. This CDR3 is 15 amino acids long. The V gene's germline CDR1 is SGHKS and CDR2 YYEKEE (reference sequence). V gave up 0 bases and J gave up 3 bases; unmatched junction bases: 4. The CDR3 DNA reads as TGTGCCAGCAGCTTGGGACTAGCGGAGGACTACGAGCAGTACTTC. The encoded protein is CASSLGLAEDYEQYF. The variable domain in full, with the rest retrieved from reference TRBV5-5 and TRBJ2-7, is DAGVTQSPTHLIKTRGQQVTLRCSPISGHKSVSWYQQVLGQGPQFIFQYYEKEERGRGNFPDRFSARQFPNYSSELNVNALLLGDSALYLCASSLGLAEDYEQYFGPGTRLTVT.

The genes are TRBV3-1 (or the pseudogene TRBV3-2) and TRBJ2-4, with 15 bases matching TRBD2. The germline gives CDR1 LGHDT, CDR2 YNNKEL (reference sequence). This CDR3 is 19 amino acids long. V shed 1 base and J 6 bases; nucleotides not matched to a gene: 10. In nucleotides, the CDR3 is TGTGCCAGCAGCCAAGTTGCGGTGAGGACTAGCGGGAGGGCAAACATTCAGTACTTC. It specifies CASSQVAVRTSGRANIQYF.

The chain employs TRBV10-3 and TRBJ2-5; 8 bases are a match to TRBD1. CDR3 length: 13 amino acids. V lost 6 bases and J lost 4; bases outside the gene matches: 4. CDR1 ENHRY and CDR2 SYGVKD come from the germline V gene. CDR3 loop: CAIRAQGGETQYF. CDR3 DNA sequence: TGTGCCATCAGGGCACAGGGGGGAGAGACCCAGTACTTC.

V is TRBV3-1 (or the pseudogene TRBV3-2) and J is TRBJ1-3; D remains unclear. The CDR3 spans 14 residues. V shed 1 base and J shed 5 bases, with 9 bases lying between them. In germline, CDR1 is LGHDT, CDR2 YNNKEL (reference sequence). The CDR3 bases are TGTGCCAGCAGCCAAGGCGGGAGCCGAAACACCATATATTTT. It yields the protein CASSQGGSRNTIYF.